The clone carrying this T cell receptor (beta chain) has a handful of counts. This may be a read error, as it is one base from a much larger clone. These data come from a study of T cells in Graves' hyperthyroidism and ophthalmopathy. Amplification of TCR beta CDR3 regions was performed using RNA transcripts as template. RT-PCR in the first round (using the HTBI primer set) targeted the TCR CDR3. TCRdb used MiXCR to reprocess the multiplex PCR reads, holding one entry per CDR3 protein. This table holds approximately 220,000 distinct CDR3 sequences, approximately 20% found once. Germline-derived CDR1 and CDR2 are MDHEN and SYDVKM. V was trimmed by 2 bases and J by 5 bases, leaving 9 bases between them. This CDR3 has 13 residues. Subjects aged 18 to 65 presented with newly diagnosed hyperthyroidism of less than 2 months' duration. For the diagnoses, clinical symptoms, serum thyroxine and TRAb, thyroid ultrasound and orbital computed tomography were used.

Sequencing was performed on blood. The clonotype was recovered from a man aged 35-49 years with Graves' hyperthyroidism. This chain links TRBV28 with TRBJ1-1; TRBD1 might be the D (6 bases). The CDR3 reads CASSLTGRTEAFF. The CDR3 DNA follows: TGTGCCAGCAGTTTAACAGGGAGGACTGAAGCTTTCTTT. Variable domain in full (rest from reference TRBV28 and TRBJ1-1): DVKVTQSSRYLVKRTGEKVFLECVQDMDHENMFWYRQDPGLGLRLIYFSYDVKMKEKGDIPEGYSVSREKKERFSLILESASTNQTSMYLCASSLTGRTEAFFGQGTRLTVV.